A single sample is the source of the 6 T cell receptor beta chains below, sequenced in a study of regulatory T cells in long-lasting Graves disease. For TCR beta, libraries came from iRepertoire HTBI primers and Arm-PCR of CDR3 regions. TCRdb analysed the multiplex PCR reads with MiXCR anew, one entry per CDR3 protein. The data contain under 350,000 distinct CDR3 sequences, more than 20% of them seen just once; the ten biggest clones take up 45% to 70%. Time point defined: persistent/refractory GD, antithyroid drugs over 5 years with positive TRAb. RNA isolated from PBMCs was used to make the TCR library. Sequenced material: peripheral blood mononuclear cells (PBMCs), taken when the disease was refractory, from a patient treated with antithyroid drugs. The receptor source for this set is a female donor with Graves disease.

CDR3 sequence (DNA): TGTGCCAGCAGCCATACAGTCGCGGGACTATCCTACGAGCAGTACTTC. Translated: CASSHTVAGLSYEQYF. The chain joins TRBV5-4 to TRBJ2-7, with TRBD2 matching 7 bases. The V and J ends lost 4 bases and 1 base, in that order; junction bases with no gene match: 11. Germline V lookup: CDR1 SGHNT, CDR2 YYREEE (reference sequence). CDR3 size: 16 residues.

The chain links TRBV25-1 to TRBJ1-4, with D perhaps TRBD1 (5 bases). This CDR3 region has 13 residues. V was trimmed by 9 bases and J by 2 bases, leaving 10 bases between them. Per the germline V gene, CDR1 is MGHDK and CDR2 is SYGVNS. In nucleotides, the CDR3 is TGTGCCAGTCCCAGGGTTACTAATGAAAAACTGTTTTTT. This sequence encodes CASPRVTNEKLFF. Full variable domain (rest looked up from reference TRBV25-1 and TRBJ1-4): EADIYQTPRYLVIGTGKKITLECSQTMGHDKMYWYQQDPGMELHLIHYSYGVNSTEKGDLSSESTVSRIRTEHFPLTLESARPSHTSQYLCASPRVTNEKLFFGSGTQLSVL.

This clonotype came up a few times. A single base is all that separates this from a far larger clone, so a read error is likely. This CDR3 is CASSFWNTEAFF. CDR3 coding DNA: TGTGCCAGCAGCTTTTGGAACACTGAAGCTTTCTTT. This chain joins TRBV7-9 and TRBJ1-1; the D is unclear. There are 12 residues in the CDR3. Germline-derived CDR1 and CDR2 are SEHNR and FQNEAQ (reference sequence). The ends were cut back, 3 bases at V and 1 base at J, with 3 bases in the middle.

The rearrangement links TRBV6-5 to TRBJ2-3; 14 bases match TRBD2. CDR1 is MNHEY, CDR2 SVGAGI, per germline. CDR3 length: 19 amino acids. After removal of 1 base from V and 2 bases from J, the junction contained 8 bases not matched to a gene. For the CDR3, the DNA is TGTGCCAGCAGTTACTTGGGACTAGCGGGAGAAGGAGTCACAGATACGCAGTATTTT. The encoded protein is CASSYLGLAGEGVTDTQYF.

A few counts support this clonotype. The rearrangement uses TRBV5-1 and TRBJ1-4, with TRBD1 as a possible D gene (5 bases). Trimming pared 5 bases from V and 6 bases from J, leaving 11 bases between. The CDR3 loop spans 13 amino acids. Germline V gene sequence: CDR1 SGHRS, CDR2 YFSETQ. CDR3 residues: CASRGGGDEKLFF. The CDR3 DNA is TGCGCCAGCAGGGGTGGAGGGGATGAAAAACTGTTTTTT.

The chain carries TRBV19 and TRBJ1-1; D is possibly TRBD1 (5 bases). CDR3 length equals 16 residues. The V and J ends lost 5 bases and 1 base respectively, with 17 bases between them. Per the germline V gene, CDR1 is LNHDA and CDR2 is SQIVND (reference sequence). This chain's CDR3 is CASSPRPGRGNTEAFF. CDR3 nucleotide sequence: TGTGCCAGTAGTCCCCGCCCGGGGCGGGGGAACACTGAAGCTTTCTTT.